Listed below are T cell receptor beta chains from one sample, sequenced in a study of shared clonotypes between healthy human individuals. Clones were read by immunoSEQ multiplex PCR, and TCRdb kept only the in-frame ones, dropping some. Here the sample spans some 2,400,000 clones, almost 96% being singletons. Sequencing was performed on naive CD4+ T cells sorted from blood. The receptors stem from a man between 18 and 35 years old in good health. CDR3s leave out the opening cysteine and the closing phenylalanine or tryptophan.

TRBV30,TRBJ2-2,AWSLSWGDTGELF
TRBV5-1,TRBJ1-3,ASSLEVGVGNTIY
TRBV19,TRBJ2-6,ASSIEGSSSGANVLT
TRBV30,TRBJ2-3,AWFREYTDTQY
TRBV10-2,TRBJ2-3,ATRRNPGTDTQY
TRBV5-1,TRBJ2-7,ASSYWASGDIYEQY
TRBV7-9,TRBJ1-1,ATSGRANTEAF
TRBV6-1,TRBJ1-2,ASSGGTGKNYGYT
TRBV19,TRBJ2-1,ASGRGSIYNEQF
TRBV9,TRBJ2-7,ASSVAGQGGYEQY
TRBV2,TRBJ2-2,ASSPQGAGTGELF
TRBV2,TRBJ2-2,ASHNTGELF
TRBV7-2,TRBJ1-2,ASSMDKSYGYT
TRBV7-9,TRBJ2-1,ASSSSTSGRSYNEQF
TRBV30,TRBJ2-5,AWARGGGRETQY
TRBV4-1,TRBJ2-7,ASSPGGHGISYEQY
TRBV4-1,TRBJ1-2,ASSQGLTRYGYT
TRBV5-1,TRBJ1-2,ASSLRSGQGWNGYT
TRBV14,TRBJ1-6,ASSLRGGVSPLH
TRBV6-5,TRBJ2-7,ASSYSGTGTYEQY
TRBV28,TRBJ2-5,ASSSGGGETQY
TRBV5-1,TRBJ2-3,ASSLRQGRTTDTQY
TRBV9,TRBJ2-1,ASSVGTSGRAWQF
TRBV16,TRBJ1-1,ASSQWGRLNTEAF
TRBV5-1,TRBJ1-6,ASSLEGTGVSPLH
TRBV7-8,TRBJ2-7,ASSKRNSGRISSYEQY
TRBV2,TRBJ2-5,ASRWGTSSETQY
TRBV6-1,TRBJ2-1,ASQTYNEQF
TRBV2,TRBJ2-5,ASSDGLAGGQETQY
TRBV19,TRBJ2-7,ASSISATFYEQY
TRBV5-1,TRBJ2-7,ASSLSRAGTYEQY
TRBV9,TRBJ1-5,ASSVEGGNQPQH
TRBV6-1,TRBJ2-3,ASSEYPAGASTDTQY
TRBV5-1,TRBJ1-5,ASSLRGGNQPQH
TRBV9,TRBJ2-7,ASSVWGSGEQY
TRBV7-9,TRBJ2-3,ASSLGLAGVTDTQY
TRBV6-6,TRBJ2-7,ASSSNTVLQY
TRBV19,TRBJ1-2,ASSRSGLGGDGYT
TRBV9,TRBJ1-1,ASSVDWTGKAF
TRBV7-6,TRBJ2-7,ASSPQPLAGGLSYEQY
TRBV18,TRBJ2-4,ASSPPSISGIQY
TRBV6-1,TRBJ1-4,ASSEPDRGKLF
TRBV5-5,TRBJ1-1,ASSFGVQNTEAF
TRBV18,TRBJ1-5,ASSPGTARDPQH
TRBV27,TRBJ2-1,ASSYGLGRKQF
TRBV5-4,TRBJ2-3,ASSQGLAGATPTDTQY
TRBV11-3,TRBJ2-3,ASSLGGGAQY
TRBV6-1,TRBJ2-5,ASSEASLSKETQY
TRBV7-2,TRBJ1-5,ASSLGLSGGYQPQH